These 28 T cell receptor beta chains were all obtained from the same sample, sequenced in a study of CD8+ T cells in alopecia areata (dated by TCRdb to 2017 to 2018). Explained via the paper, the time point label denotes: baseline before oral tofacitinib. Library preparation was by the immunoSEQ multiplex PCR assay. RNA was extracted from all samples and reverse transcribed into cDNA as template for TCR sequencing. This immuneACCESS table, as held by TCRdb, lists in-frame sequences with V and J called but not all clones. Of the missing ones, under half trace to an unresolved V gene in checked studies; the others have no known cause. The sample table lists roughly 250,000 clones, roughly two thirds of them with a count of one. Together, the top ten hold approximately 1.2% of the sample. This material consisted of CD4+ T cells sorted from blood, taken at week 0. The receptors here all came from a human donor with alopecia areata.

The chain joins TRBV4-2 to TRBJ2-5, with 10 bases that match TRBD1. Looked up from germline, CDR1 is LGHNA and CDR2 is YNFKEQ. With 7 bases clipped from V and 3 bases from J, the junction kept 5 bases outside the gene matches. This CDR3 has 14 residues. The CDR3 DNA reads TGTGCCAGCAACTCCGGGACAGGGGAAGAGACCCAGTACTTC. Protein sequence: CASNSGTGEETQYF.

This clone showed up just once. The chain couples TRBV7-2 to TRBJ2-2, with 11 bases identical to TRBD1. V lost 5 bases, J lost 3 bases, and 11 bases stayed unmatched. Germline V CDR1 and CDR2: SGHTA, FQGNSA. CDR3 length: 18 residues. The DNA of the CDR3 is TGTGCCAGCAGCAACTTATTCGGGACAGGGGGTTACACCGGGGAGCTGTTTTTT. As protein: CASSNLFGTGGYTGELFF. The variable domain in full, with the rest retrieved from reference TRBV7-2 and TRBJ2-2, is GAGVSQSPSNKVTEKGKDVELRCDPISGHTALYWYRQSLGQGLEFLIYFQGNSAPDKSGLPSDRFSAERTGGSVSTLTIQRTQQEDSAVYLCASSNLFGTGGYTGELFFGEGSRLTVL.

The V call is TRBV30, the J call TRBJ2-2; D remains unclear. CDR3 length: 15 amino acids. Per germline, CDR1 GTSNPN and CDR2 SVGIG (reference sequence). V dropped 3 bases and J dropped 7 bases, with 18 bases sitting between them. CDR3 bases: TGTGCCTGGAGCCACCTAGGGATTGAAAACGGGGAGCTGTTTTTT. The encoded protein is CAWSHLGIENGELFF. Complete variable domain (other parts from reference TRBV30 and TRBJ2-2): SQTIHQWPATLVQPVGSPLSLECTVEGTSNPNLYWYRQAAGRGLQLLFYSVGIGQISSEVPQNLSASRPQDRQFILSSKKLLLSDSGFYLCAWSHLGIENGELFFGEGSRLTVL.

The count of this clone is one. This chain uses TRBV11-2 with TRBJ2-1; D ambiguous. The CDR3 spans 13 residues. Germline V gene data show CDR1 as SGHAT and CDR2 as FQNNGV. Trimming cost V 5 bases and J 4 bases, with 9 bases left between them. The CDR3 spells CASSPLKYNEQFF. DNA of the CDR3: TGTGCCAGCAGCCCCCTGAAGTACAATGAGCAGTTCTTC.

This sequence joins TRBV7-9 and TRBJ1-2, with D hard to call. This CDR3 contains 13 residues. V dropped 1 base and J dropped 6 bases, with 9 bases sitting between them. Germline values: CDR1 SEHNR, CDR2 FQNEAQ (reference sequence). The CDR3: CASSLENGHGYTF. CDR3 nucleotide sequence: TGTGCCAGCAGCTTAGAGAATGGCCATGGCTACACCTTC.

The chain combines TRBV15 with TRBJ1-1; the match to TRBD1 covers 7 bases. This CDR3 region has 13 residues. Germline values: CDR1 LNHNV, CDR2 YYDKDF (reference sequence). The V segment lost 3 bases and the J segment 3 bases; nucleotides outside the gene matches: 1. CDR3 amino acids: CATSRDRHTEAFF. In DNA, the CDR3 is TGTGCCACCAGCAGGGACAGGCACACTGAAGCTTTCTTT.

The chain couples TRBV9 to TRBJ2-1; TRBD2 matches 11 bases. This CDR3 has 13 amino acids. V was clipped by 3 bases and J by 9 bases; unmatched bases: 2. CDR1 is SGDLS and CDR2 is YYNGEE in the germline V gene. The chain's CDR3 is CASSALAGGEQFF. DNA of the CDR3: TGTGCCAGCAGCGCGCTAGCGGGGGGTGAGCAGTTCTTC.

This chain connects TRBV25-1 to TRBJ2-7; D could derive from TRBD1 or TRBD2 (6 bases each). Germline CDR1 is MGHDK and CDR2 is SYGVNS. The CDR3 loop spans 13 amino acids. V was clipped by 2 bases and J by 7 bases, with 12 bases between them. Written as DNA, the CDR3 is TGTGCCAGCAGTGAACACGGGGGCGGGGAGCAGTACTTC. This translates into CASSEHGGGEQYF.

CDR3 loop: CASSPWGAVNTEAFF. DNA for the CDR3: TGCGCCAGCAGCCCTTGGGGGGCTGTGAACACTGAAGCTTTCTTT. The J gene is TRBJ1-1, the V gene TRBV5-1, with D maybe TRBD1 (6 bases). In germline, CDR1 is SGHRS, CDR2 YFSETQ. CDR3 length: 15 amino acids. V was pared by 4 bases and J by 0 bases, with 13 bases between.

The chain is built from TRBV29-1 and TRBJ1-1; D is undetermined. In germline, CDR1 is SQVTM, CDR2 ANQGSEA. This CDR3 spans 12 amino acids. V was clipped by 4 bases and J by 3 bases, with 9 bases between them. CDR3 in amino acids: CSVVLSDTEAFF. In nucleotides, the CDR3 is TGCAGCGTTGTTCTATCCGACACTGAAGCTTTCTTT.

This clone has only a few counts. J is TRBJ1-4 and V is TRBV2; TRBD1 aligns across 8 bases. The CDR3 spans 15 residues. Per the germline V gene, CDR1 is SNHLY and CDR2 is FYNNEI. J lost 4 bases, V lost 4 bases, and 5 bases had no gene match. The CDR3 protein is CASSATGQGNEKLFF. Written as DNA, the CDR3 is TGTGCCAGCAGTGCCACCGGACAGGGTAATGAAAAACTGTTTTTT.

The chain is built from TRBV10-3 and TRBJ2-7, with TRBD1 matching 9 bases. The CDR3 runs 14 residues. Unmatched junction bases numbered 3, after V lost 4 bases and J lost 2 bases. CDR1 ENHRY and CDR2 SYGVKD come from the germline V gene. The CDR3 reads CAISAQGAAYEQYF. As DNA, the CDR3 is TGTGCCATCAGTGCACAGGGGGCTGCCTACGAGCAGTACTTC.

This chain uses TRBV5-6 with TRBJ2-1, with no clear D. V was pared by 3 bases and J by 4 bases, with 14 bases between. CDR3 length: 15 residues. The germline gives CDR1 SGHDT, CDR2 YYEEEE. The CDR3 DNA follows: TGTGCCAGCAGCTGGCACCCCTTCGATTACAATGAGCAGTTCTTC. Protein sequence: CASSWHPFDYNEQFF.

CDR3 nucleotide sequence: TGCAGCGTTGAGATCCTCGGGTCTGGCTACACCTTC. It encodes CSVEILGSGYTF. This rearrangement joins TRBV29-1 to TRBJ1-2; D remains unclear. The germline gives CDR1 SQVTM, CDR2 ANQGSEA. The CDR3 sequence is 12 residues long. V was pared by 3 bases and J by 7 bases, with 12 bases between.

The chain has TRBV30 and TRBJ1-4; D possibly corresponds to TRBD1 (5 bases). The CDR3 length is 12 residues. Between the trimmed V and J ends, which lost 3 bases and 5 bases, there was a span of 7 bases. CDR1 and CDR2 from the germline V gene are GTSNPN and SVGIG (reference sequence). The CDR3 sequence: CAWRRDNEKLFF. The CDR3 DNA is TGTGCCTGGAGGCGGGACAATGAAAAACTGTTTTTT.

The chain combines TRBV6-6 with TRBJ1-5; D not certain. CDR1 MNHNY and CDR2 SVGAGI come from the germline V gene (reference sequence). Trimming stripped 0 bases from V and 6 bases from J, with 6 bases between. This CDR3 comprises 13 residues. CDR3 in amino acids: CASSYSEGQPQHF. The CDR3, as DNA: TGTGCCAGCAGTTACTCAGAGGGTCAGCCCCAGCATTTT.

A word on this clone: Different DNA sequences within this sample yield the same CDR3. This chain joins TRBV7-9 and TRBJ2-3, with D uncertain. The germline V gene has CDR1 SEHNR and CDR2 FQNEAQ (reference sequence). The germline V and J ends were trimmed by 5 bases and 9 bases, with 9 bases remaining between them. This CDR3 region has 11 residues. CDR3 protein: CASSPADTQYF. CDR3 nucleotide sequence: TGTGCCAGCAGCCCCGCGGACACGCAGTATTTT.

This chain connects TRBV30 to TRBJ1-2; D gene ambiguous. V lost 5 bases and J 8 bases, leaving 15 bases between the germline ends. The CDR3 loop spans 12 amino acids. Germline CDR1 GTSNPN, CDR2 SVGIG (reference sequence). CDR3 protein: CAWGVDLRGYTF. CDR3 coding DNA: TGTGCCTGGGGAGTGGACCTTCGCGGCTACACCTTC.

This clone was found once. The gene calls are TRBV30 and TRBJ2-1, with D perhaps matching TRBD1 or TRBD2 (5 bases each). Germline CDR1 and CDR2: GTSNPN and SVGIG (reference sequence). Trimming pared 5 bases from V and 8 bases from J, leaving 10 bases between. This CDR3 comprises 11 residues. Written as DNA, the CDR3 is TGTGCCTGGGGGGGTCTGGATGAGCAGTTCTTC. Translated, it gives CAWGGLDEQFF. The full variable domain, its missing parts supplied by reference TRBV30 and TRBJ2-1, is SQTIHQWPATLVQPVGSPLSLECTVEGTSNPNLYWYRQAAGRGLQLLFYSVGIGQISSEVPQNLSASRPQDRQFILSSKKLLLSDSGFYLCAWGGLDEQFFGPGTRLTVL.

This chain links TRBV2 with TRBJ1-1; D call uncertain. V dropped 3 bases and J dropped 8 bases, with 7 bases sitting between them. This CDR3 has 11 amino acids. The germline CDR1 and CDR2 sequences are SNHLY and FYNNEI. CDR3 bases: TGTGCCAGCAGTGAGGGCCAGGAAGCTTTCTTT. The encoded protein is CASSEGQEAFF. The complete variable domain, with remaining parts taken from reference TRBV2 and TRBJ1-1, reads EPEVTQTPSHQVTQMGQEVILRCVPISNHLYFYWYRQILGQKVEFLVSFYNNEISEKSEIFDDQFSVERPDGSNFTLKIRSTKLEDSAMYFCASSEGQEAFFGQGTRLTVV.

This clone was detected only a few times. J is TRBJ1-2 and V is TRBV29-1; TRBD1 aligns across 10 bases. CDR1 and CDR2 from the germline V gene are SQVTM and ANQGSEA. The CDR3 length is 14 residues. After removal of 5 bases from V and 4 bases from J, the junction contained 7 bases not matched to a gene. CDR3 in amino acids: CSVTGTGAGYGYTF. Written as DNA, the CDR3 is TGCAGCGTTACGGGGACAGGGGCCGGCTATGGCTACACCTTC.

J is TRBJ2-5 and V is TRBV5-6; tentatively, D is TRBD1 or TRBD2 (7 bases each). From germline, CDR1 is SGHDT and CDR2 YYEEEE. Trimming shortened V by 1 base and J by 5 bases, and 21 bases separated the two germline ends. The CDR3 is made up of 17 amino acids. The CDR3 nucleotides read TGTGCCAGCAGCTTGCTCGGGGAGGGGGCAGGGATGGAGACCCAGTACTTC. Translation: CASSLLGEGAGMETQYF.

The chain is built from TRBV30 and TRBJ1-4; no clear D. V was shortened by 1 base and J by 7 bases, with 10 bases between the two germline ends. The CDR3 contains 13 residues. From germline, CDR1 is GTSNPN and CDR2 SVGIG (reference sequence). The CDR3 sequence is CAWSAAGGEKLFF. The CDR3 DNA reads TGTGCCTGGAGTGCCGCGGGAGGTGAAAAACTGTTTTTT.

V is TRBV2 and J is TRBJ2-1, with 7 bases that match TRBD1. The trim removed 8 bases at V and 8 bases at J, leaving 9 bases unmatched. Germline V gene lookup returns CDR1 SNHLY and CDR2 FYNNEI. This CDR3 comprises 13 residues. The CDR3 spells CASWTGGGDEQFF. The CDR3 region has the DNA TGTGCCAGCTGGACAGGTGGAGGTGATGAGCAGTTCTTC.

This clone was counted between two and nine times. This chain uses TRBV29-1 with TRBJ1-2; 9 nucleotides line up with TRBD1. CDR3 length: 13 amino acids. Germline CDR1 reads SQVTM; CDR2 reads ANQGSEA. V shed 3 bases, J shed 8 bases, and the junction held 7 bases outside the gene matches. CDR3 in DNA: TGCAGCGTTGATGGGACAGGGACCCGGGGCTACACCTTC. Protein product: CSVDGTGTRGYTF.

The V gene is TRBV28, the J gene TRBJ1-6; 8 bases are a match to TRBD1. V was pared by 6 bases and J by 7 bases, with 8 bases of the junction left unmatched. The CDR3 extends over 15 amino acids. CDR1 is MDHEN, CDR2 SYDVKM, per germline. CDR3: CASRQGAVQNSPLHF. The CDR3 DNA is TGTGCCAGCAGGCAGGGGGCAGTACAGAATTCACCCCTCCACTTT.

This chain uses TRBV29-1 with TRBJ1-2; D is undetermined. From germline, CDR1 is SQVTM and CDR2 ANQGSEA. This CDR3 has 13 amino acids. With 1 base removed from V and 4 bases from J, the gap between germline ends came to 10 bases. This CDR3 is CSVEGPRAYGYTF. CDR3 bases: TGCAGCGTTGAAGGGCCGCGAGCCTATGGCTACACCTTC.

The genes are TRBV29-1 and TRBJ1-5; unclear D gene. Germline lookup yields CDR1 SQVTM and CDR2 ANQGSEA. The CDR3 is 12 residues long. V was clipped by 4 bases and J by 3 bases, with 7 bases between them. In DNA form, the CDR3 reads TGCAGCGTTGGTGGCTTCAATCAGCCCCAGCATTTT. This encodes CSVGGFNQPQHF.